The 5 T cell receptor beta chains presented below share a single source sample, sequenced in a study of cytomegalovirus exposure and HLA in healthy donors. PCR was performed using 60 Vbeta and 13 Jbeta primers. Data came from immunoSEQ multiplex PCR; TCRdb stores just in-frame clones and leaves some out. This sample has approximately 89,000 clones, with 81% found just once. Sample: PBMCs. The origin of the receptors is a human donor in good health.

This clone was observed once. This rearrangement joins TRBV6-4 to TRBJ2-2; TRBD2 agrees at 11 bases. Per germline, CDR1 MRHNA and CDR2 SNTAGT. The V segment lost 6 bases and the J segment 6 bases; nucleotides outside the gene matches: 12. This CDR3 has 17 residues. Here the CDR3 reads CASSPLAGVTNAGELFF. The CDR3, as DNA: TGTGCCAGCAGCCCACTAGCGGGGGTTACTAACGCCGGGGAGCTGTTTTTT.

The chain recombines TRBV5-4 with TRBJ2-5, with 12 bases fitting TRBD2. The CDR3 extends over 15 amino acids. The J segment lost 2 bases and the V segment lost 4 bases, leaving 3 bases of the junction unmatched. Germline loops: CDR1 SGHNT, CDR2 YYREEE (reference sequence). In DNA, the CDR3 is TGTGCCAGCAGCGCGACTAGCGGGAGTCAAGAGACCCAGTACTTC. It encodes CASSATSGSQETQYF.

This rearrangement joins TRBV20-1 to TRBJ1-2, with 7 bases aligning to TRBD1. Germline V CDR1 and CDR2: DFQATT, SNEGSKA (reference sequence). The V and J ends lost 5 bases and 5 bases, in that order; junction bases with no gene match: 2. This CDR3 contains 11 residues. DNA of the CDR3: TGCAGTGCTCGGGACAGTTATGGCTACACCTTC. Encoded protein: CSARDSYGYTF.

J is TRBJ2-4 and V is TRBV19; TRBD1 agrees at 10 bases. CDR1 is LNHDA, CDR2 SQIVND, per germline (reference sequence). J was trimmed by 7 bases and V by 3 bases; bases with no gene match: 3. The CDR3 is 14 amino acids. CDR3: CASSIGTGENIQYF. CDR3 nucleotide sequence: TGTGCCAGTAGTATCGGGACAGGGGAGAACATTCAGTACTTC.

The chain joins TRBV30 to TRBJ1-2, with 7 nucleotides matching TRBD1. The trim removed 4 bases at V and 4 bases at J, leaving 12 bases unmatched. This CDR3 is built from 15 residues. Germline CDR1 and CDR2: GTSNPN and SVGIG (reference sequence). The CDR3: CAWKNRGKGGYGYTF. The CDR3 nucleotides read TGTGCCTGGAAGAACAGGGGAAAAGGCGGCTATGGCTACACCTTC.